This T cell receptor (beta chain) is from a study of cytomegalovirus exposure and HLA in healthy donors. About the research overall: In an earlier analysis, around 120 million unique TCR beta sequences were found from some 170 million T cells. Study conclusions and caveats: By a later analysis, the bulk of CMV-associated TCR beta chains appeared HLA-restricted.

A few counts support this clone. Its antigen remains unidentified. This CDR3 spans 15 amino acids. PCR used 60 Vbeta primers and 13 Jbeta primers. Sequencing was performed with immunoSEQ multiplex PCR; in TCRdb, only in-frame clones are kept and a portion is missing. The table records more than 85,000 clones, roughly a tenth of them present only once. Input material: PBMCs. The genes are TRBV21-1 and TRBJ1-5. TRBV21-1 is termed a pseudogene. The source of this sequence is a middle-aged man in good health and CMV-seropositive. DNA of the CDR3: TGTGCCAGCAGCAATAGTTGTTTATCCAATCAGCCCCAGCATTTT. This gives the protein CASSNSCLSNQPQHF.